These 21 T cell receptor beta chains share one sample of origin, sequenced in a study of shared clonotypes between healthy human individuals (dated by TCRdb to the early 2020s). Library generation was performed with the immunoSEQ multiplex PCR assay. TCRdb stores this immuneACCESS table with in-frame sequences only. Part of the clones is absent; in the studies checked, under half of the shortfall reflects unresolved V genes, and no reason is known for the rest. Counted in this sample were about 680,000 clones; approximately 75% of them appeared once. The ten largest clonotypes hold 1.8% of the sample. Sequencing was done on a sample of memory CD4+ T cells sorted from blood. The cell subset or site label, as the study defines it: CD45RA-negative fraction. Receptors were obtained from a woman in her thirties in good health.

This chain links TRBV4-1 with TRBJ2-1; 8 nucleotides agree with TRBD1. Trimming cost V 3 bases and J 7 bases; bases outside gene matches: 8. The CDR3 has 15 amino acids. From germline, CDR1 is MGHRA and CDR2 YSYEKL. CDR3 amino acids: CASSQYPGGANEQFF. CDR3 DNA sequence: TGCGCCAGCAGCCAGTACCCAGGGGGCGCGAATGAGCAGTTCTTC.

The chain employs TRBV19 and TRBJ2-5, with TRBD2 matching over 12 bases. Germline trimming cut 8 bases from V and 4 bases from J; bases unmatched to any gene: 11. Germline V CDR1 and CDR2: LNHDA, SQIVND (reference sequence). The CDR3 covers 16 residues. CDR3 sequence reads: CASGTSGRTGGETQYF. The CDR3 DNA sequence: TGTGCCAGTGGCACTAGCGGGAGGACGGGGGGAGAGACCCAGTACTTC.

This sequence joins TRBV5-4 and TRBJ2-2; 14 bases are a match to TRBD2. V gave up 3 bases and J gave up 5 bases; unmatched junction bases: 6. There are 17 residues in the CDR3. Per germline, CDR1 SGHNT and CDR2 YYREEE (reference sequence). CDR3 DNA: TGTGCCAGCAGCTCCGGGACTAGCGGGAGACGTACCGGGGAGCTGTTTTTT. It is translated as CASSSGTSGRRTGELFF.

This clone was seen only a few times. The genes are TRBV16 and TRBJ2-6, with 7 bases aligning to TRBD2. This CDR3 is built from 17 residues. Trimming took 7 bases from V and 0 from J; bases not matched to a gene: 9. CDR1 is KGHSY and CDR2 is FQNENV in the germline V gene. The CDR3 sequence: CASNTGRTSSGANVLTF. As DNA, the CDR3 is TGTGCCAGCAACACGGGACGGACTAGCTCTGGGGCCAACGTCCTGACTTTC.

The rearrangement uses TRBV27 and TRBJ2-4; D not certain. The CDR3 contains 15 residues. Germline V gene data show CDR1 as MNHEY and CDR2 as SMNVEV (reference sequence). V was clipped by 6 bases and J by 1 base, with 13 bases between them. The chain's CDR3 is CASSEPSLAKNIQYF. CDR3 DNA sequence: TGTGCCAGCAGCGAACCGAGTTTGGCCAAAAACATTCAGTACTTC.

Written as DNA, the CDR3 is TGCGCCAGCAGCTTAGGAGGGGCGCAGGGAGAGACCCAGTACTTC. It yields the protein CASSLGGAQGETQYF. The gene calls are TRBV5-1 and TRBJ2-5, with a weak D call TRBD2 (6 bases). This CDR3 is built from 15 residues. CDR1 and CDR2 (germline): SGHRS, YFSETQ. The ends were cut back, 2 bases at V and 4 bases at J, with 15 bases in the middle.

This chain joins TRBV29-1 and TRBJ2-7; D is unclear. Deletions cut 5 bases from V and 0 bases from J, with 20 bases between. Germline V gene sequence: CDR1 SQVTM, CDR2 ANQGSEA. The CDR3 covers 16 residues. The CDR3 here is CSVLERTVYSSYEQYF. The CDR3 DNA is TGCAGCGTTTTAGAACGAACGGTCTACTCCTCCTACGAGCAGTACTTC.

This rearrangement joins TRBV2 to TRBJ1-1, with D hard to call. Germline CDR1 and CDR2: SNHLY and FYNNEI. Between the trimmed V and J ends, which lost 8 bases and 1 base, there was a span of 11 bases. The CDR3 length is 13 residues. The CDR3 is CASHGNANTEAFF. In nucleotides, the CDR3 is TGTGCCAGCCATGGGAATGCGAACACTGAAGCTTTCTTT.

J is TRBJ1-2 and V is TRBV19; D gene uncertain. Germline lookup yields CDR1 LNHDA and CDR2 SQIVND (reference sequence). Trimming removed 8 bases at V and 0 bases at J, with 4 bases between. CDR3 size: 11 residues. The CDR3 protein is CASVSNYGYTF. CDR3 DNA: TGTGCCAGTGTGTCTAACTATGGCTACACCTTC.

In regard to this clone: Different DNA sequences within this sample yield the same CDR3. V is TRBV7-8 and J is TRBJ2-7, with 9 bases matching TRBD1. V shed 1 base and J 2 bases; nucleotides not matched to a gene: 3. Germline lookup yields CDR1 SGHVS and CDR2 FQNEAQ. The CDR3 is 15 residues long. The chain's CDR3 is CASSLERDRAYEQYF. The DNA for the CDR3 is TGTGCCAGCAGCTTAGAGCGGGACAGGGCCTACGAGCAGTACTTC. The whole variable domain, filled in from reference TRBV7-8 and TRBJ2-7, reads GAGVSQSPRYKVAKRGQDVALRCDPISGHVSLFWYQQALGQGPEFLTYFQNEAQLDKSGLPSDRFFAERPEGSVSTLKIQRTQQEDSAVYLCASSLERDRAYEQYFGPGTRLTVT.

The chain recombines TRBV20-1 with TRBJ1-6; D not resolved. Germline assignment: CDR1 DFQATT and CDR2 SNEGSKA (reference sequence). The germline V and J ends were trimmed by 8 bases and 12 bases, with 8 bases remaining between them. This CDR3 spans 9 amino acids. This CDR3 is CSTARPLHF. The CDR3 bases are TGCAGTACTGCGCGACCCCTCCACTTT.

The rearrangement links TRBV7-6 to TRBJ2-1, with TRBD2 identical over 8 bases. This CDR3 comprises 17 residues. Trimming removed 1 base from V and 0 bases from J; junction bases left unmatched: 5. The germline gives CDR1 SGHVS, CDR2 FNYEAQ. The DNA for the CDR3 is TGTGCCAGCAGCTTAGAAGCGGGAGACCGCTCCTACAATGAGCAGTTCTTC. Its protein is CASSLEAGDRSYNEQFF.

The V call is TRBV7-2, the J call TRBJ2-2; D call uncertain. The CDR3 is 15 amino acids. Trimming shortened V by 5 bases and J by 6 bases, and 16 bases separated the two germline ends. CDR1 is SGHTA and CDR2 is FQGNSA in the germline V gene. The DNA of the CDR3 is TGTGCCAGCAGCACTCGACGCTCGGGCGCCGGGGAGCTGTTTTTT. Protein product: CASSTRRSGAGELFF.

The chain is built from TRBV16 and TRBJ1-2; tentatively, D is TRBD1 (6 bases). This CDR3 spans 13 amino acids. Germline V gene lookup returns CDR1 KGHSY and CDR2 FQNENV. Between the trimmed V and J ends, which lost 2 bases and 5 bases, there was a span of 9 bases. The CDR3 is CASSQRTAYGYTF. DNA for the CDR3: TGTGCCAGCAGCCAAAGGACAGCTTATGGCTACACCTTC.

This clone has just one count. The chain has TRBV4-1 and TRBJ1-3, with D uncertain. V lost 3 bases and J lost 0, with 15 bases in between. In germline, CDR1 is MGHRA, CDR2 YSYEKL. This CDR3 is 17 amino acids long. CDR3 DNA: TGCGCCAGCAGCCATGGGCGTTTCTCGACCTCTGGAAACACCATATATTTT. Translated: CASSHGRFSTSGNTIYF.

The CDR3 DNA reads as TGCGCCAGCAGCTTTCAGAACACTGAAGCTTTCTTT. This gives the protein CASSFQNTEAFF. The chain combines TRBV5-1 with TRBJ1-1; D is unclear. Germline assignment: CDR1 SGHRS and CDR2 YFSETQ. The V and J ends lost 2 bases and 1 base respectively, with 3 bases between them. The CDR3 has 12 amino acids.

The chain's CDR3 is CASIWTYEQYF. In nucleotides, the CDR3 is TGTGCCAGCATCTGGACTTACGAGCAGTACTTC. V is TRBV6-1 and J is TRBJ2-7; D is perhaps TRBD2 (5 bases). This CDR3 is 11 amino acids long. The germline V gene has CDR1 MNHNS and CDR2 SASEGT. V dropped 7 bases and J dropped 4 bases, with 8 bases sitting between them.

The chain recombines TRBV11-2 with TRBJ2-1; tentatively, D is TRBD2 (6 bases). V was pared by 0 bases and J by 5 bases, with 8 bases between. Germline V gene data show CDR1 as SGHAT and CDR2 as FQNNGV. This CDR3 has 14 amino acids. In DNA form, the CDR3 reads TGTGCCAGCAGCTTAGATAGCGGTAACAATGAGCAGTTCTTC. Its translation: CASSLDSGNNEQFF. Using reference TRBV11-2 and TRBJ2-1 for the parts outside the CDR3, the full variable domain is EAGVAQSPRYKIIEKRQSVAFWCNPISGHATLYWYQQILGQGPKLLIQFQNNGVVDDSQLPKDRFSAERLKGVDSTLKIQPAKLEDSAVYLCASSLDSGNNEQFFGPGTRLTVL.

The rearrangement uses TRBV6-1 and TRBJ2-5; 8 bases fit TRBD2. The J call could be wrong; TRBJ2-7 is a better fit for the DNA end. The germline gives CDR1 MNHNS, CDR2 SASEGT. The CDR3 has 15 amino acids. The CDR3 region is CASSDSSGSDYEQYF. CDR3 coding DNA: TGTGCCAGCAGTGACTCCAGCGGGAGTGACTACGAGCAGTACTTC.

As for this clone: Other DNA sequences in this sample translate to the same CDR3. The CDR3 loop reads CASSVVGGNTGELFF. DNA for the CDR3: TGTGCCAGCAGCGTAGTTGGGGGGAACACCGGGGAGCTGTTTTTT. The rearrangement uses TRBV9 and TRBJ2-2, with D perhaps being TRBD1 or TRBD2 (5 bases each). Trimming shortened V by 0 bases and J by 1 base, and 7 bases separated the two germline ends. The germline gives CDR1 SGDLS, CDR2 YYNGEE. The CDR3 is made up of 15 amino acids.

The J gene is TRBJ2-2, the V gene TRBV2, with a weak D call TRBD1 (5 bases). Germline values: CDR1 SNHLY, CDR2 FYNNEI. Trimming pared 8 bases from V and 5 bases from J, leaving 15 bases between. This CDR3 contains 14 residues. CDR3 in amino acids: CASVRTTKTGELFF. CDR3 bases: TGTGCCAGCGTCCGGACAACTAAGACCGGGGAGCTGTTTTTT.